The next 4 T cell receptor beta chains were all read from a single sample in a study of regulatory T cells in long-lasting Graves disease. Arm-PCR of CDR3 regions and iRepertoire HTBI primers were the basis on which TCR beta libraries were built. TCRdb independently ran MiXCR on the multiplex PCR reads; one entry per CDR3 protein. Of 500,000 to 700,000 distinct CDR3 sequences listed, 30% are singletons. Stated time point: persistent/refractory GD, antithyroid drugs over 5 years with positive TRAb. There was RNA extracted from PBMCs, and the TCR library was made from it. The sequencing here drew on peripheral blood mononuclear cells (PBMCs), taken when the disease was refractory, from a patient treated with antithyroid drugs. Source of these receptors: a female donor with Graves disease.

In this sample, this clonotype turned up a few times. The V and J genes are TRBV10-3 and TRBJ1-1; 10 positions agree with TRBD1. Germline CDR1 is ENHRY and CDR2 is SYGVKD. The CDR3 has 16 amino acids. V dropped 1 base and J dropped 1; count of bases not matched to a gene: 3. The chain's CDR3 is CAISEWGQGPNTEAFF. CDR3 DNA sequence: TGTGCCATCAGTGAGTGGGGACAGGGGCCGAACACTGAAGCTTTCTTT.

This clonotype was recorded a few times. This chain connects TRBV6-1 to TRBJ1-2, with unresolved D. The germline V gene encodes CDR1 MNHNS and CDR2 SASEGT. The CDR3 length is 15 residues. Deletions cut 1 base from V and 4 bases from J, with 13 bases between. CDR3: CASSEEGPAGYGYTF. The CDR3 DNA is TGTGCCAGCAGTGAAGAGGGCCCGGCGGGCTATGGCTACACCTTC.

V usage is TRBV27 and J usage is TRBJ1-6; 9 positions match TRBD1. The CDR3 contains 21 residues. CDR1 MNHEY and CDR2 SMNVEV come from the germline V gene (reference sequence). The ends lost 6 bases at V and 2 bases at J; junction bases unmatched: 20. For the CDR3, the DNA is TGTGCCAGCAGCAGAGCTTATCTAGTCCGCGACAGGGGGGCCTATAATTCACCCCTCCACTTT. This sequence encodes CASSRAYLVRDRGAYNSPLHF.

In its sample, this clonotype was seen many times. The rearrangement links TRBV12-3 or TRBV12-4 to TRBJ2-7, with 7 bases that match TRBD1. The CDR3 covers 14 residues. Trimming at V came to 2 bases and at J to 5 bases, leaving 6 bases not matched to a gene. The CDR3 reads CASSLNRGRHEQYF. CDR3 in DNA: TGTGCCAGCAGTTTAAACAGGGGTAGGCACGAGCAGTACTTC.